The 30 T cell receptor beta chains reported below all come from one sample, sequenced in a study of T cell changes during pregnancy in multiple sclerosis. This table comes from immunoSEQ multiplex PCR, and its TCRdb copy is limited to in-frame clones, with some not included. The data contain roughly 32,000 clones, 85% to 90% of them seen just once; the ten biggest clones take up 3.5%. The sample consisted of CD8+ T cells from peripheral blood mononuclear cells, taken in the third trimester of pregnancy. Source of these receptors: a female donor with multiple sclerosis, enrolled in a pregnancy study.

The chain links TRBV29-1 to TRBJ2-7; TRBD1 matches 11 bases. Unmatched junction bases numbered 4, after V lost 4 bases and J lost 5 bases. The CDR3 runs to 13 residues. CDR1 SQVTM and CDR2 ANQGSEA come from the germline V gene. The chain's CDR3 is CSVVGTGGNEQYF. The CDR3 region has the DNA TGCAGCGTTGTGGGGACAGGGGGTAACGAGCAGTACTTC.

The rearrangement uses TRBV4-1 and TRBJ2-7; 12 bases match TRBD2. The CDR3 length is 15 residues. Looked up from germline, CDR1 is MGHRA and CDR2 is YSYEKL. The junction had 3 bases not matched to a gene; V was cut back by 0 bases and J by 6 bases. DNA for the CDR3: TGCGCCAGCAGCCAAGAGCTAGCGGGGGGGATCGAGCAGTACTTC. It translates to CASSQELAGGIEQYF.

This clone was seen just once. The gene calls are TRBV19 and TRBJ1-1, with 7 bases fitting TRBD1. The CDR3 contains 13 residues. CDR1 and CDR2 from the germline V gene are LNHDA and SQIVND (reference sequence). V was pared by 5 bases and J by 5 bases, with 5 bases of the junction left unmatched. CDR3: CASSSTGWTEAFF. CDR3 sequence (DNA): TGTGCCAGTAGTTCGACAGGGTGGACTGAAGCTTTCTTT.

The chain has TRBV5-6 and TRBJ2-3, with 8 bases lining up with TRBD1. This CDR3 has 15 residues. Per germline, CDR1 SGHDT and CDR2 YYEEEE. Trimming at V came to 4 bases and at J to 1 base, leaving 5 bases not matched to a gene. The CDR3 loop is CASSGGQGGTDTQYF. The CDR3 DNA follows: TGTGCCAGCAGCGGCGGACAGGGAGGCACAGATACGCAGTATTTT.

The chain carries TRBV4-3 and TRBJ1-2; D not resolved. Trimming removed 3 bases at V and 6 bases at J, with 14 bases between. CDR1 and CDR2 (germline): LGHNA, YSLEER. This CDR3 is 14 amino acids long. The CDR3, as DNA: TGCGCCAGCAGCCACCTTCTTGAGATTAATGGCTACACCTTC. This gives the protein CASSHLLEINGYTF.

For the CDR3, the DNA is TGTGCCAGCAGCGTAGAGGGCGGGGAAAGGGATACGCAGTATTTT. It is translated as CASSVEGGERDTQYF. V and J are TRBV9 and TRBJ2-3; perhaps TRBD2 as D (6 bases). Germline V gene sequence: CDR1 SGDLS, CDR2 YYNGEE. Trimming took 0 bases from V and 6 from J, leaving 14 bases between them. There are 15 residues in the CDR3.

The chain uses TRBV29-1 and TRBJ2-1; 7 nucleotides align to TRBD2. The CDR3 is 13 residues long. Germline trimming cut 4 bases from V and 3 bases from J; bases unmatched to any gene: 3. The V gene's germline CDR1 is SQVTM and CDR2 ANQGSEA. Written as DNA, the CDR3 is TGCAGCGTTGCAGGACTAGGCTACAATGAGCAGTTCTTC. It yields the protein CSVAGLGYNEQFF.

This clone was counted once. The rearrangement uses TRBV4-2 and TRBJ1-4; no clear D. V was trimmed by 0 bases and J by 1 base, leaving 15 bases between them. CDR3 length equals 18 residues. CDR1 is LGHNA and CDR2 is YNFKEQ in the germline V gene. CDR3 DNA: TGTGCCAGCAGCCAAGAAGACACCCGGATCTTAACTAATGAAAAACTGTTTTTT. It encodes CASSQEDTRILTNEKLFF.

The chain employs TRBV11-2 and TRBJ1-4; D is undetermined. The CDR3 has 15 amino acids. V lost 2 bases, J lost 0 bases, and 7 bases lay in between. Germline CDR1 is SGHAT and CDR2 is FQNNGV. The CDR3 loop reads CASSLWHATNEKLFF. CDR3 sequence (DNA): TGTGCCAGCAGCTTATGGCACGCAACTAATGAAAAACTGTTTTTT.

The chain joins TRBV7-2 to TRBJ2-7, with D hard to call. This CDR3 has 15 residues. CDR1 SGHTA and CDR2 FQGNSA come from the germline V gene. V shed 1 base and J shed 2 bases, with 12 bases lying between them. In DNA, the CDR3 is TGTGCCAGCAGCTTAGGGCCACCACCCACCTACGAGCAGTACTTC. It codes for CASSLGPPPTYEQYF.

As concerns this clone: Different DNA sequences within this sample yield the same CDR3. CDR3 sequence reads: CASSHYRWEKLFF. The CDR3 DNA reads as TGCGCCAGCAGCCACTACAGATGGGAAAAACTGTTTTTT. The V and J genes are TRBV4-3 and TRBJ1-4; D is ambiguous. Germline-derived CDR1 and CDR2 are LGHNA and YSLEER. CDR3 size: 13 residues. Trimming took 3 bases from V and 8 from J, leaving 10 bases between them.

This chain uses TRBV4-1 with TRBJ1-1; D uncertain. The CDR3 consists of 14 residues. Trimming took off 4 bases at V and 5 bases at J, with 14 bases between the two ends. CDR1 is MGHRA and CDR2 is YSYEKL in the germline V gene. CDR3 coding DNA: TGCGCCAGCAGCCCGGCGGGAGTTGGGACTGAAGCTTTCTTT. This translates into CASSPAGVGTEAFF.

CDR3 protein: CASSWGLSTEAFF. CDR3 sequence (DNA): TGTGCCAGCAGCTGGGGACTCAGCACTGAAGCTTTCTTT. V is TRBV5-6 and J is TRBJ1-1; maybe TRBD1 (5 bases). The CDR3 spans 13 residues. Trimming pared 3 bases from V and 4 bases from J, leaving 10 bases between. Per germline, CDR1 SGHDT and CDR2 YYEEEE.

The chain is built from TRBV19 and TRBJ1-1; possible D gene TRBD1, 5 bases. V lost 7 bases and J lost 2, with 11 bases in between. Germline loops: CDR1 LNHDA, CDR2 SQIVND (reference sequence). The CDR3 is 13 amino acids. DNA for the CDR3: TGTGCCAGTACTCTAGGGGCCAACACTGAAGCTTTCTTT. This sequence encodes CASTLGANTEAFF.

The chain combines TRBV9 with TRBJ2-1, with D possibly being TRBD2 (5 bases). The germline V gene encodes CDR1 SGDLS and CDR2 YYNGEE. Trimming removed 6 bases from V and 4 bases from J, with 17 bases in between. The CDR3 totals 15 residues. The DNA for the CDR3 is TGTGCCAGCACCCCTTCCGGGATCTATTACAATGAGCAGTTCTTC. This encodes CASTPSGIYYNEQFF.

The rearrangement joins TRBV4-2 to TRBJ2-3, with 13 bases identical to TRBD2. The CDR3 loop spans 17 amino acids. Germline-derived CDR1 and CDR2 are LGHNA and YNFKEQ. V lost 2 bases to trimming and J lost 0 bases; unmatched junction nucleotides: 2. CDR3 sequence (DNA): TGTGCCAGCAGCCAACAACTAGCGGGGGGGAGCACAGATACGCAGTATTTT. Translation: CASSQQLAGGSTDTQYF.

V gene TRBV4-1 combines with J gene TRBJ2-7; TRBD2 matches at 8 bases. V lost 5 bases, J lost 5 bases, and 11 bases stayed unmatched. CDR3 length equals 15 residues. The germline gives CDR1 MGHRA, CDR2 YSYEKL. The CDR3 protein is CASSTPGTSSHEQYF. CDR3 sequence (DNA): TGCGCCAGCAGCACGCCCGGGACTAGTTCCCACGAGCAGTACTTC.

The chain recombines TRBV6-1 with TRBJ2-3, with 10 bases lining up with TRBD2. Per the germline V gene, CDR1 is MNHNS and CDR2 is SASEGT. This CDR3 region has 15 residues. Trimming cost V 6 bases and J 6 bases; bases outside gene matches: 9. The CDR3 sequence is CASRFVAGGGDTQYF. CDR3 DNA sequence: TGTGCCAGCAGATTCGTAGCGGGGGGCGGTGATACGCAGTATTTT.

The chain combines TRBV9 with TRBJ1-2; 8 nucleotides align to TRBD1. Germline CDR1 reads SGDLS; CDR2 reads YYNGEE. The CDR3 consists of 16 residues. V trimming: 3 bases; J trimming: 2 bases; junction bases outside the gene matches: 9. The CDR3 here is CASSDPGQEPNYGYTF. The CDR3, as DNA: TGTGCCAGCAGCGACCCGGGACAGGAACCCAACTATGGCTACACCTTC.

This sequence joins TRBV7-3 and TRBJ2-3; TRBD1 aligns across 8 bases. This CDR3 spans 15 amino acids. Unmatched junction bases numbered 5, after V lost 4 bases and J lost 2 bases. CDR1 and CDR2 from the germline V gene are SGHTA and FQGTGA. CDR3 DNA sequence: TGTGCCAGCAGCTCGACAGGGGCTCCCACAGATACGCAGTATTTT. This sequence encodes CASSSTGAPTDTQYF.

This clone was counted a few times. J is TRBJ1-5 and V is TRBV6-1, with 9 positions matching TRBD1. Losses at the gene ends were 6 bases for V and 5 bases for J; bases not matched to a gene: 2. Germline V gene sequence: CDR1 MNHNS, CDR2 SASEGT. The CDR3 consists of 13 residues. The CDR3 protein is CASRDRGYQPQHF. CDR3 in DNA: TGTGCCAGCAGGGACAGGGGTTATCAGCCCCAGCATTTT.

The chain uses TRBV15 and TRBJ2-2; TRBD2 might be the D (5 bases). CDR1 is LNHNV, CDR2 YYDKDF, per germline (reference sequence). The CDR3 extends over 15 amino acids. Trimming took off 0 bases at V and 2 bases at J, with 7 bases between the two ends. The CDR3 spells CATSRDEGNTGELFF. The CDR3 bases are TGTGCCACCAGCAGAGATGAGGGTAACACCGGGGAGCTGTTTTTT. The whole variable domain, remainder taken from reference TRBV15 and TRBJ2-2, is DAMVIQNPRYQVTQFGKPVTLSCSQTLNHNVMYWYQQKSSQAPKLLFHYYDKDFNNEADTPDNFQSRRPNTSFCFLDIRSPGLGDTAMYLCATSRDEGNTGELFFGEGSRLTVL.

The chain joins TRBV7-8 to TRBJ2-3; TRBD1 agrees at 12 bases. Losses at the gene ends were 6 bases for V and 4 bases for J; bases not matched to a gene: 11. The CDR3 has 17 residues. Germline V lookup: CDR1 SGHVS, CDR2 FQNEAQ. The DNA of the CDR3 is TGTGCCAGCAGACTCAAAGGGACAGGGGGCAACGCAGATACGCAGTATTTT. Its translation is CASRLKGTGGNADTQYF.

This chain links TRBV7-9 with TRBJ1-2; no clear D gene. Germline assignment: CDR1 SEHNR and CDR2 FQNEAQ (reference sequence). The V end was cut by 8 bases, the J end by 8 bases, with 12 bases between. The CDR3 spans 11 residues. CDR3 sequence (DNA): TGTGCCAGCCGCTCTGCGGGGGGCTACACCTTC. Its protein product is CASRSAGGYTF.

The V call is TRBV2, the J call TRBJ2-3, with 7 bases aligning to TRBD1. After removal of 3 bases from V and 2 bases from J, the junction contained 8 bases not matched to a gene. Germline V CDR1 and CDR2: SNHLY, FYNNEI. There are 16 residues in the CDR3. CDR3 loop: CASSEWGTAITDTQYF. The CDR3 nucleotides read TGTGCCAGCAGTGAGTGGGGGACAGCAATCACAGATACGCAGTATTTT.

A word on this clone: A junction boundary mismatches the germline segment, possibly from a read error. The chain combines TRBV7-9 with TRBJ1-1; a weak D match, TRBD1 (6 bases). The CDR3 runs to 14 residues. CDR1 and CDR2 (germline): SEHNR, FQNEAQ (reference sequence). Here the CDR3 DNA reads TGTGCCAGCATCTTAGAGGGGGGGGACCCTGAAGCTTTCTTT. This gives the protein CASILEGGDPEAFF.

This clone was seen once. This sequence joins TRBV27 and TRBJ2-7, with TRBD1 identical over 10 bases. The CDR3 spans 18 residues. Germline V gene lookup returns CDR1 MNHEY and CDR2 SMNVEV (reference sequence). The V gene end was trimmed by 10 bases and the J gene end by 5 bases; junction bases not matched to a gene: 23. CDR3 residues: CATSPETAGTGVLDEQYF. The CDR3 coding sequence is TGTGCCACTTCTCCGGAGACCGCCGGGACAGGGGTCCTCGACGAGCAGTACTTC.

The chain has TRBV9 and TRBJ2-3; 7 nucleotides line up with TRBD2. Germline CDR1 and CDR2: SGDLS and YYNGEE. Trimming at V came to 7 bases and at J to 4 bases, leaving 9 bases not matched to a gene. CDR3 length equals 14 residues. CDR3 DNA: TGTGCCAGCCGGGAGGTCCTAGTGGCAGATACGCAGTATTTT. Translating it yields CASREVLVADTQYF.

This clone came up a few times. The chain employs TRBV7-2 and TRBJ1-1; D might be TRBD1 (5 bases). The ends were cut back, 2 bases at V and 8 bases at J, with 12 bases in the middle. Looked up from germline, CDR1 is SGHTA and CDR2 is FQGNSA. The length of the CDR3 is 13 residues. Written as DNA, the CDR3 is TGTGCCAGCAGCTTACTCCCTTACAGGGAAGCTTTCTTT. It encodes CASSLLPYREAFF.

V and J are TRBV1 and TRBJ1-3; TRBD1 is taken as the D call from the table, unchecked against the DNA. TRBV1 is an annotated pseudogene. The CDR3 loop spans 17 amino acids. Written as DNA, the CDR3 is TGCACCAGCAGCCAAGATGGGGACACTCACCCCGGAAACACCATATATTTT. Its translation is CTSSQDGDTHPGNTIYF.